A selection of T cell receptor beta chains follows, all from one sample in a study of blood T cell repertoires in COVID-19. Repertoires were generated with immunoSEQ multiplex PCR, while TCRdb's copy carries only in-frame clones and drops some. The repertoire includes approximately 340,000 clones, over 80% of them detected once, and approximately 9.9% sits in the top ten. Sequenced material: peripheral blood. These receptors were taken from a young man with COVID-19, enrolled during active disease. Each CDR3 is given with its conserved first and last residue. The D gene is left open where the match is weak. Rows may omit the clone size; those that give it use once, few, many or a size class.

clone_size,v_call,d_call,j_call,cdr3_nt,cdr3_aa
NA,TRBV18,NA,TRBJ2-7,TGTGCCAGCTCACCAGGAGCAATCTCCTACGAGCAGTACTTC,CASSPGAISYEQYF
NA,TRBV20-1,NA,TRBJ1-2,TGCAGTGCCTTCGCGTATGGCTACACCTTC,CSAFAYGYTF
NA,TRBV6-5,NA,TRBJ1-3,TGTGCCAGCAGGCAATCAGGAGGCTCTGGAAACACCATATATTTT,CASRQSGGSGNTIYF
few,TRBV15,NA,TRBJ2-7,TGTGCCACCAGCAGAGATTCGAAAACTTACTACGAGCAGTACTTC,CATSRDSKTYYEQYF
NA,TRBV12-3/TRBV12-4,NA,TRBJ2-1,TGTGCCAGCAGTTTCTTTTCTGAGCAGTTCTTC,CASSFFSEQFF
NA,TRBV6-6,TRBD1,TRBJ1-1,TGTGCCAGCAGTTACTCATACAGGGGGGGCACTGAAGCTTTCTTT,CASSYSYRGGTEAFF
NA,TRBV29-1,TRBD2,TRBJ2-7,TGCAGTATACTAGCGGGGCCCTACGAGCAGTACTTC,CSILAGPYEQYF
once,TRBV10-3,NA,TRBJ1-2,TGTGCCATCAGTGAGGGGCGCTCGGGGTATGGCTACACCTTC,CAISEGRSGYGYTF
NA,TRBV5-4,NA,TRBJ1-1,TGTGCCAGCAGCTTGTTAGGACAAATGAACACTGAAGCTTTCTTT,CASSLLGQMNTEAFF
NA,TRBV5-6,TRBD1,TRBJ2-5,TGTGCCGGCCGGGACAGAGCAGCAGAGACCCAGTACTTC,CAGRDRAAETQYF
few,TRBV7-8,TRBD1,TRBJ2-7,TGTGCCAGCAGCTTGACAGGGGGGAACTCCTACGAGCAGTACTTC,CASSLTGGNSYEQYF
NA,TRBV6-2/TRBV6-3,TRBD2,TRBJ2-1,TGTGCCAGCAGTTACTCTAGCGGGTCTATCGATGAGCAGTTCTTC,CASSYSSGSIDEQFF
NA,TRBV19,TRBD2,TRBJ2-3,TGTGCCAGTAGTAGCGGGGGGGCGGATACGCAGTATTTT,CASSSGGADTQYF
NA,TRBV27,TRBD2,TRBJ2-1,TGTGCCAGCAGTTTAAAGGGCGGGAGGGTTGACAATGAGCAGTTCTTC,CASSLKGGRVDNEQFF
NA,TRBV19,NA,TRBJ2-3,TGTGCCAGTAGTATTAGAATGACAGTCTCAGGCACAGATACGCAGTATTTT,CASSIRMTVSGTDTQYF
few,TRBV11-3,NA,TRBJ2-2,TGTGCCAGCAGCCGGGGGAGGAACACCGGGGAGCTGTTTTTT,CASSRGRNTGELFF
few,TRBV4-1,NA,TRBJ1-3,TGCGCCAGCAGCCGTCGGACAGAGTCTGGAAACACCATATATTTT,CASSRRTESGNTIYF
few,TRBV18,TRBD1,TRBJ2-7,TGTGCCAGCTCACCACCAGGGGGCCCGGGTAGGTACGAGCAGTACTTC,CASSPPGGPGRYEQYF
NA,TRBV18,NA,TRBJ1-1,TGTGCCAGCTCACCAAATATACAGGGTCTTGGAACTGAAGCTTTCTTT,CASSPNIQGLGTEAFF
NA,TRBV7-8,NA,TRBJ1-5,TGTGCCAGCAGCTTAGGGGAGAATCAGCCCCAGCATTTT,CASSLGENQPQHF
few,TRBV27,NA,TRBJ1-1,TGTGCCAGCGTACCCCTACGAGGCACTGAAGCTTTCTTT,CASVPLRGTEAFF
NA,TRBV5-4,NA,TRBJ1-4,TGTGCCAGCAGCTTGGGTCTACTTCAACGGGGGTCGACTAATGAAAAACTGTTTTTT,CASSLGLLQRGSTNEKLFF
NA,TRBV6-5,NA,TRBJ2-3,TGTGCCAGCACCCGCCGAGGGGGTTTGGCAGATACGCAGTATTTT,CASTRRGGLADTQYF
NA,TRBV27,NA,TRBJ2-2,TGTGCCAGCAGTTTTGGATTCGGAGGTAGCGGGGAGCTGTTTTTT,CASSFGFGGSGELFF
NA,TRBV9,TRBD1,TRBJ1-2,TGTGCCAGCAGCTTTCGACAGGGGGATGGCTACACCTTC,CASSFRQGDGYTF
NA,TRBV7-7,NA,TRBJ2-5,TGTGCCAGCAGCCCAGGGAACTTTAACCAAGAGACCCAGTACTTC,CASSPGNFNQETQYF
few,TRBV5-6,NA,TRBJ2-7,TGTGCCAGCACTGGGGGCCTGGGCGAGCAGTACTTC,CASTGGLGEQYF
NA,TRBV7-2,NA,TRBJ1-5,TGTGCCAGCAGCTTAGGGGAGTATAGCAATCAGCCCCAGCATTTT,CASSLGEYSNQPQHF
NA,TRBV27,TRBD2,TRBJ2-7,TGTGCCAGCAGGTCAGAGGTGCAGCGGGGCTACGAGCAGTACTTC,CASRSEVQRGYEQYF
once,TRBV5-1,NA,TRBJ1-2,TGCGCCAGCAGCTTGGATACAGGGCACTATGGCTACACCTTC,CASSLDTGHYGYTF
NA,TRBV7-9,TRBD2,TRBJ2-2,TGTGCCAGCACCTCACTAGCGGGAGGGCCCGGCGGGGAGCTGTTTTTT,CASTSLAGGPGGELFF
NA,TRBV7-9,TRBD1,TRBJ2-1,TGTGCCTCAGGCCCACAGGGGCCCTACAATGAGCAGTTCTTC,CASGPQGPYNEQFF
NA,TRBV7-3,TRBD2,TRBJ2-3,TGTGCCAGCAGCTTAACAGGCACTAGCGTTACAGATACGCAGTATTTT,CASSLTGTSVTDTQYF
once,TRBV2,TRBD2,TRBJ2-1,TGTGCCAGCAGTGCTAGCGGGGTTCCCTACAATGAGCAGTTCTTC,CASSASGVPYNEQFF
NA,TRBV2,NA,TRBJ1-1,TGTGCCAGCAGTGAAGGGGGGAGGGCTTTCTTT,CASSEGGRAFF
NA,TRBV5-6,NA,TRBJ2-7,TGTGCCAGCAGCTTCAACTACGAGCAGTACTTC,CASSFNYEQYF
NA,TRBV5-1,NA,TRBJ2-5,TGCGCCAGCAGCTTTGTCGTAGGGGCTAAGGAGACCCAGTACTTC,CASSFVVGAKETQYF
NA,TRBV9,NA,TRBJ1-3,TGTGCCAGCAGCTCTCAGTCCGGGATGAGTCGCTCTGGAAACACCATATATTTT,CASSSQSGMSRSGNTIYF
few,TRBV6-5,TRBD1,TRBJ1-2,TGTGCCAGCAGTTACGGGGGACAGGGGTTCTATGGCTACACCTTC,CASSYGGQGFYGYTF
NA,TRBV19,NA,TRBJ2-7,TGTGCCAGTAGTATAATTCAGGGATACGAGCAGTACTTC,CASSIIQGYEQYF
NA,TRBV27,NA,TRBJ1-1,TGTGCCAGCAGTTTGCCCGGAGGGGAAGCTTTCTTT,CASSLPGGEAFF
NA,TRBV7-9,NA,TRBJ1-6,TGTGCCAGCAGCTTCAACGAGGTGTCGGGATCACCCCTCCACTTT,CASSFNEVSGSPLHF
NA,TRBV28,TRBD1,TRBJ2-1,TGTGCCAGCAGCCAGAGGACAGGGGGTAATGAGCAGTTCTTC,CASSQRTGGNEQFF
NA,TRBV3-1/TRBV3-2,TRBD1,TRBJ2-1,TGTGCCAGCAGTAGGGGGCTCGGTCAGTTCTTC,CASSRGLGQFF
NA,TRBV28,TRBD1,TRBJ1-2,TGTGCCAGCAGTTTAGGGGGACAGTTCTATGGCTACACCTTC,CASSLGGQFYGYTF
NA,TRBV18,TRBD2,TRBJ2-7,TGTGCCAGCTCACAGGGACTAGCGAACTACTACGAGCAGTACTTC,CASSQGLANYYEQYF
NA,TRBV5-1,NA,TRBJ1-4,TGCGCCAGCAGCTTGCAAGACTCGGCGGGAGGTGAAAAACTGTTTTTT,CASSLQDSAGGEKLFF
NA,TRBV9,NA,TRBJ2-1,TGTGCCAGCAGCGTAGTCCCAATTACGACTAGAGTGGATGAGCAGTTCTTC,CASSVVPITTRVDEQFF
NA,TRBV6-1,TRBD1,TRBJ2-4,TGTGCCAGCAGTGAATGGGAGACAGGGGGGTTGATTCAGTACTTC,CASSEWETGGLIQYF
NA,TRBV7-3,TRBD1,TRBJ2-7,TGTGCCAGCAGCCCAGGGACAGGGGGCGAGCAGTACTTC,CASSPGTGGEQYF
NA,TRBV4-1,NA,TRBJ2-1,TGCGCCAGCAGCCACCCCCAGGGGGGCGGGCAGTTCTTC,CASSHPQGGGQFF
NA,TRBV4-2,TRBD1,TRBJ1-1,TGTGCCAGCAGCCAAGATCAGGCAGGGGGCACTGAAGCTTTCTTT,CASSQDQAGGTEAFF
NA,TRBV19,NA,TRBJ2-1,TGTGCCAGTAGTATGATAGCGGTTAATTACAATGAGCAGTTCTTC,CASSMIAVNYNEQFF
NA,TRBV19,TRBD2,TRBJ2-7,TGTGCCAGTAGTATCACAGGGATCCAGCGGGAGAGATACGAGCAGTACTTC,CASSITGIQRERYEQYF
NA,TRBV12-2,NA,TRBJ2-1,TGTGCAAGTCGCTTAGTTCTAGCGGGGGGGCCCGGTGAGCAGTTCTTC,CASRLVLAGGPGEQFF